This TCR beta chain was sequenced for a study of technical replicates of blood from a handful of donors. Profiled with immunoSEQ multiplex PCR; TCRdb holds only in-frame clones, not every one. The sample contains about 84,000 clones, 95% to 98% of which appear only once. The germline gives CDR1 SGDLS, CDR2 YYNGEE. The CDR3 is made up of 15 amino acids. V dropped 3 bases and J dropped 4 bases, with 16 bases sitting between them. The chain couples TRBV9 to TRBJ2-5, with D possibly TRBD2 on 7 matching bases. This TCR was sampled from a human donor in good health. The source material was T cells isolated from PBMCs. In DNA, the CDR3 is TGTGCCAGCAGCGGATTAGGGGGGGTGAGAGAGACCCAGTACTTC. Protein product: CASSGLGGVRETQYF.